This is a list of T cell receptor beta chains from one sample in a study of blood T cell repertoires in COVID-19. Some clones are missing from TCRdb's copy, which holds only in-frame ones; the method was immunoSEQ multiplex PCR. Seen here are around 230,000 clones, approximately 82% observed once, and the top ten hold 8.2%. Input material: peripheral blood. Every receptor here comes from a woman between 50 and 59 years old with acute or convalescent COVID-19. The conserved cysteine and the conserved F or W are not part of the CDR3 here. Clone size is stated in some rows and not others, as once, few, many or a class when expanded.

V,size,length,CDR3
TRBV6-6,NA,15,ASSRGVGVSSGNTIY
TRBV11-2,NA,15,ASSFGGRTAANYGYT
TRBV29-1,NA,9,SGGQAIEAF
TRBV5-5,NA,12,ASSLDRANSPLH
TRBV7-2,NA,15,ASSLDSGGNPSYEQY
TRBV29-1,NA,9,SVEISDTQY
TRBV27,NA,10,ASTSSGLEAF
TRBV28,NA,13,ASSASGQKAGTQY
TRBV6-5,NA,9,ASSLNYGYT
TRBV5-1,NA,12,ASSLGQDTGELF
TRBV13,NA,11,ASSPEGVDEQF
TRBV6-5,NA,13,ASSYSGQATYEQY
TRBV7-9,NA,15,ASSLGARTSGSYEQY
TRBV5-1,NA,12,ASSSIGSSYGYT
TRBV19,NA,12,ASRRQGSDGELF
TRBV28,NA,14,ASSFISEARFLAQH
TRBV7-2,NA,12,ASSPGTGTDTQY
TRBV3-1/TRBV3-2,NA,12,ASSPPGISYEQY
TRBV3-1/TRBV3-2,NA,15,ASSSERGGPSTDTQY
TRBV3-1/TRBV3-2,NA,12,ASSQDFRAETQY
TRBV20-1,NA,9,SARGEIEQF
TRBV10-2,NA,12,ASRTGLAGVEQY
TRBV29-1,NA,11,SVPPGTVYGYT
TRBV28,NA,17,ASSSRTPTVGTRGHEQY
TRBV14,NA,12,ASSNLAGRDTQY
TRBV3-1/TRBV3-2,NA,13,ASSQEGGREPEQY
TRBV14,NA,10,ASSLNTDTQY
TRBV6-5,NA,11,ATMGQVNQPQH
TRBV20-1,NA,9,SALRLDTQY
TRBV5-1,NA,14,ASSLAPGQGYYEQY
TRBV4-1,many,12,ASSPSKGADGYT
TRBV7-3,NA,13,ASSRAGLGTDTQY
TRBV13,NA,11,ASSPGGYDGYT
TRBV3-1/TRBV3-2,NA,11,ASSQVQTSSPN
TRBV9,NA,12,ASSVGRSYDEQY
TRBV5-6,NA,15,ASSPGSISLNTGELF
TRBV11-2,NA,12,ASSLVQGSTEAF
TRBV3-1/TRBV3-2,NA,17,ASRDPSGRALANTGELF
TRBV6-6,NA,13,ASRSPGQRNYGYT
TRBV5-4,NA,11,ASSLAGVNEQF
TRBV27,NA,17,ASSDRQTPASSYNSPLH